Shown below are 11 T cell receptor beta chains from a single sample sequenced in a study of memory CD4+ T cells and cytomegalovirus serostatus. The sort gate was single viable CD3+CD4+CD8-CD45RO+ cells for memory CD4+ T cells. TCRdb's table, derived via immunoSEQ multiplex PCR, lists solely in-frame clones and lacks some. The sample includes roughly 84,000 clones, more than 70% of them seen just once. Sample: memory CD4+ T cells from blood. These receptors were taken from an adult in good health and CMV-seronegative.

The chain is built from TRBV5-6 and TRBJ1-1, with 7 bases that match TRBD1. After removal of 5 bases from V and 0 bases from J, the junction contained 7 bases not matched to a gene. The CDR3 has 15 residues. In germline, CDR1 is SGHDT, CDR2 YYEEEE. The CDR3 region is CASRGSGGLNTEAFF. In nucleotides, the CDR3 is TGTGCCAGCAGGGGCTCAGGGGGTCTGAACACTGAAGCTTTCTTT.

This clone was seen once. This rearrangement joins TRBV9 to TRBJ1-2; TRBD1 agrees at 9 bases. V trimming: 2 bases; J trimming: 6 bases; junction bases outside the gene matches: 14. The germline CDR1 and CDR2 sequences are SGDLS and YYNGEE. The CDR3 has 17 residues. The CDR3 nucleotides read TGTGCCAGCAGCGTTTCCCGGGACAGGGCAGAAGACGATGGCTACACCTTC. Amino acids: CASSVSRDRAEDDGYTF.

CDR3 in amino acids: CADRSSTGGTGELFF. The CDR3 coding sequence is TGCGCCGACCGTTCCTCGACAGGCGGCACCGGGGAGCTGTTTTTT. V usage is TRBV5-1 and J usage is TRBJ2-2, with D possibly matching TRBD1 (6 bases). V lost 10 bases to trimming and J lost 4 bases, with 20 bases between them. Germline CDR1 SGHRS, CDR2 YFSETQ. The CDR3 totals 15 residues.

This chain links TRBV18 with TRBJ1-2; unclear D gene. The CDR3 covers 11 residues. Trimming took off 2 bases at V and 8 bases at J, with 6 bases between the two ends. Germline V gives CDR1 KGHSH, CDR2 LQKENI. CDR3 bases: TGTGCCAGCTCACCATTGGGGGGCTACACCTTC. This codes for CASSPLGGYTF.

The chain carries TRBV6-6 and TRBJ2-1; D possibly corresponds to TRBD1 (6 bases). CDR3 length: 15 residues. The ends were cut back, 4 bases at V and 2 bases at J, with 12 bases in the middle. Germline lookup yields CDR1 MNHNY and CDR2 SVGAGI (reference sequence). The chain's CDR3 is CASSLDSIAYNEQFF. In DNA, the CDR3 is TGTGCCAGCAGTTTGGACAGCATCGCCTACAATGAGCAGTTCTTC.

This rearrangement joins TRBV19 to TRBJ1-1, with 8 positions matching TRBD1. V trimming: 6 bases; J trimming: 9 bases; junction bases outside the gene matches: 9. Per germline, CDR1 LNHDA and CDR2 SQIVND (reference sequence). The length of the CDR3 is 13 residues. CDR3 amino acids: CASSPDRGSKAFF. The DNA of the CDR3 is TGTGCCAGTAGCCCCGACAGGGGCTCAAAAGCTTTCTTT.

The chain couples TRBV29-1 to TRBJ1-1; 10 nucleotides match TRBD1. From germline, CDR1 is SQVTM and CDR2 ANQGSEA. The CDR3 is made up of 13 amino acids. Trimming took 6 bases from V and 2 from J; bases not matched to a gene: 3. The DNA for the CDR3 is TGCAGCGTGCGACAGGGGGCAAACACTGAAGCTTTCTTT. It specifies CSVRQGANTEAFF. The whole variable domain, filled in from reference TRBV29-1 and TRBJ1-1, reads SAVISQKPSRDICQRGTSLTIQCQVDSQVTMMFWYRQQPGQSLTLIATANQGSEATYESGFVIDKFPISRPNLTFSTLTVSNMSPEDSSIYLCSVRQGANTEAFFGQGTRLTVV.

This clone turned up a few times. V and J are TRBV30 and TRBJ2-5, with 10 bases matching TRBD2. Germline lookup yields CDR1 GTSNPN and CDR2 SVGIG (reference sequence). V lost 4 bases, J lost 1 base, and 6 bases stayed unmatched. The CDR3 totals 15 residues. CDR3: CAWNSGGASQETQYF. Written as DNA, the CDR3 is TGTGCCTGGAACAGCGGGGGGGCTTCCCAAGAGACCCAGTACTTC. Drawing the rest from reference TRBV30 and TRBJ2-5, the complete variable domain is SQTIHQWPATLVQPVGSPLSLECTVEGTSNPNLYWYRQAAGRGLQLLFYSVGIGQISSEVPQNLSASRPQDRQFILSSKKLLLSDSGFYLCAWNSGGASQETQYFGPGTRLLVL.

V is TRBV14 and J is TRBJ1-2, with unresolved D. V shed 3 bases and J shed 10 bases, with 9 bases lying between them. The germline V gene encodes CDR1 SGHDN and CDR2 FVKESK. The CDR3 spans 11 residues. This CDR3 reads CASSQAEDYTF. DNA of the CDR3: TGTGCCAGCAGCCAGGCGGAGGACTACACCTTC.

Ten or more counts support this clone. The rearrangement uses TRBV7-9 and TRBJ1-4, with D unclear. V lost 8 bases and J lost 11, with 15 bases in between. The CDR3 extends over 12 amino acids. Per the germline V gene, CDR1 is SEHNR and CDR2 is FQNEAQ (reference sequence). Here the CDR3 DNA reads TGTGCCAGCCGGGGTGGGAAAGGCAAACTGTTTTTT. It yields the protein CASRGGKGKLFF.

This clone was found once. The V call is TRBV6-1, the J call TRBJ1-3; weak D call: TRBD1 (5 bases). Trimming removed 2 bases at V and 4 bases at J, with 18 bases between. This CDR3 is built from 17 residues. Germline lookup yields CDR1 MNHNS and CDR2 SASEGT. The CDR3 loop reads CASSESPGGDAGNTIYF. The CDR3 nucleotides read TGTGCCAGCAGTGAAAGCCCCGGAGGGGACGCCGGAAACACCATATATTTT.